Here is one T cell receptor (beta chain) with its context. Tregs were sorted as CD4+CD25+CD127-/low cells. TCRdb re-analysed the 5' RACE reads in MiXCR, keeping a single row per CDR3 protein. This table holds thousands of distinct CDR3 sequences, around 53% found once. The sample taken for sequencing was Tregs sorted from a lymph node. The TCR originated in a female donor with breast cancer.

CDR3 residues: CSARQQGRRDTQYF. The CDR3 DNA sequence: TGCAGTGCTAGGCAACAGGGGAGGCGCGATACGCAGTATTTT. The chain uses TRBV20-1 and TRBJ2-3; TRBD1 is a possible D gene (7 bases). The CDR3 is 14 residues long. CDR1 is DFQATT, CDR2 SNEGSKA, per germline (reference sequence). Trimming stripped 3 bases from V and 6 bases from J, with 16 bases between.